Following are 12 T cell receptor beta chains from one sample sequenced in a study of identical twins (dated by TCRdb to the mid-2010s). The protocol used for the library was 5' RACE. The reads were generated on an Illumina HiSeq 2000. The public reads were reprocessed in TCRdb via fastp at Q25 and MiXCR, keeping in-frame beta chains. Each CDR3 protein gets just one entry, which takes the most common genes and DNA from the rows behind it. A total of about 220,000 distinct CDR3 sequences appear in this sample, under 8.5% of them only once. Jointly, the top ten make up more than 14% of the sample. The data also belong to a second study, concerning T cells expressing NK-cell markers.

Source material: CD8+ T cells sorted from blood. The receptors come from a woman aged 18-29 years in good health.

The rearrangement uses TRBV7-8 and TRBJ2-7; 9 bases align to TRBD1. V trimming: 5 bases; J trimming: 4 bases; junction bases outside the gene matches: 9. The CDR3 loop spans 15 amino acids. In germline, CDR1 is SGHVS, CDR2 FQNEAQ. The CDR3 bases are TGTGCCAGCAGCCCACGGGACAGGGTAGGGTACGAGCAGTACTTC. It specifies CASSPRDRVGYEQYF.

The CDR3 sequence is CASRTWGAMNTEAFF. Written as DNA, the CDR3 is TGTGCCAGCAGGACTTGGGGGGCGATGAACACTGAAGCTTTCTTT. The chain has TRBV27 and TRBJ1-1; D is possibly TRBD1 (6 bases). Trimming took off 6 bases at V and 0 bases at J, with 14 bases between the two ends. Germline loops: CDR1 MNHEY, CDR2 SMNVEV (reference sequence). The CDR3 loop spans 15 amino acids.

The chain couples TRBV5-5 to TRBJ2-3; 9 bases map to TRBD2. Germline trimming cut 0 bases from V and 7 bases from J; bases unmatched to any gene: 3. The CDR3 spans 14 residues. From germline, CDR1 is SGHKS and CDR2 YYEKEE (reference sequence). CDR3: CASSLGSGGHTQYF. CDR3 coding DNA: TGTGCCAGCAGCTTGGGTAGCGGGGGCCATACGCAGTATTTT.

This clonotype has a handful of counts. V gene TRBV11-2 combines with J gene TRBJ2-7; tentative D call: TRBD1 (5 bases). V was trimmed by 1 base and J by 2 bases, leaving 18 bases between them. The CDR3 covers 17 residues. The germline CDR1 and CDR2 sequences are SGHAT and FQNNGV. CDR3 loop: CASSLGGRTGIPYEQYF. The CDR3 DNA reads TGTGCCAGCAGCTTAGGGGGCCGTACGGGTATCCCCTACGAGCAGTACTTC.

This clonotype is a singleton in its sample. With a much larger clone just one base away, this may be a read error. The chain combines TRBV2 with TRBJ2-7; TRBD1 might be the D (6 bases). The CDR3 length is 16 residues. V lost 4 bases and J 3 bases, leaving 19 bases between the germline ends. From germline, CDR1 is SNHLY and CDR2 FYNNEI. DNA for the CDR3: TGTGCCAGCAGTGGTAACAGGGAATTTAGGGTCTACGAGCAGTACTTC. It codes for CASSGNREFRVYEQYF. Together with reference TRBV2 and TRBJ2-7, the CDR3 gives the full variable domain: EPEVTQTPSHQVTQMGQEVILRCVPISNHLYFYWYRQILGQKVEFLVSFYNNEISEKSEIFDDQFSVERPDGSNFTLKIRSTKLEDSAMYFCASSGNREFRVYEQYFGPGTRLTVT.

This clonotype was seen only a few times. V gene TRBV9 combines with J gene TRBJ1-2, with a tentative D call TRBD1 (5 bases). The CDR3 contains 16 residues. CDR1 and CDR2 from the germline V gene are SGDLS and YYNGEE. Trimming took off 3 bases at V and 7 bases at J, with 22 bases between the two ends. CDR3 amino acids: CASSANPIVGRGGYTF. Here the CDR3 DNA reads TGTGCCAGCAGCGCTAACCCGATAGTGGGGCGCGGTGGCTACACCTTC.

There are a few counts of this clonotype. The V call is TRBV12-5, the J call TRBJ2-4; no definite D call. Germline V gives CDR1 LGHNT, CDR2 FRNRAP. The length of the CDR3 is 15 residues. Trimming removed 9 bases from V and 0 bases from J, with 15 bases in between. CDR3 in amino acids: CASAPSTLAKNIQYF. The CDR3 region has the DNA TGTGCTAGCGCTCCCTCCACCCTAGCCAAAAACATTCAGTACTTC.

This clonotype was counted at least ten times. The junction and the germline gene differ at one end; a read error may be behind it. The rearrangement links TRBV7-9 to TRBJ1-2; D unclear. The CDR3 spans 9 residues. Germline lookup yields CDR1 SEHNR and CDR2 FQNEAQ (reference sequence). The CDR3, as DNA: TGTGCCAGCAGCTCCCCGGGCTCCTTC. Amino acids: CASSSPGSF.

Many counts were recorded for this clonotype. The V gene is TRBV7-9, the J gene TRBJ2-7, with 8 positions matching TRBD2. Per the germline V gene, CDR1 is SEHNR and CDR2 is FQNEAQ (reference sequence). The CDR3 has 16 residues. Trimming cost V 5 bases and J 0 bases; bases outside gene matches: 9. CDR3 protein: CASSPRSGASSYEQYF. Here the CDR3 DNA reads TGTGCCAGCAGCCCGCGTAGCGGGGCTAGCTCCTACGAGCAGTACTTC.

Only a few counts were recorded for this clonotype. This chain joins TRBV20-1 and TRBJ2-7, with D possibly being TRBD1 (6 bases). In germline, CDR1 is DFQATT, CDR2 SNEGSKA (reference sequence). This CDR3 spans 16 amino acids. With 0 bases removed from V and 2 bases from J, the gap between germline ends came to 17 bases. The chain's CDR3 is CSAREGAVNTAYEQYF. In nucleotides, the CDR3 is TGCAGTGCTAGAGAGGGGGCTGTGAATACTGCCTACGAGCAGTACTTC.

In its sample, this clonotype was seen many times. This chain connects TRBV5-1 to TRBJ2-3; 7 bases map to TRBD1. CDR1 is SGHRS and CDR2 is YFSETQ in the germline V gene. The CDR3 runs to 17 residues. V was clipped by 4 bases and J by 5 bases; unmatched bases: 16. The CDR3 sequence: CASSTPTDRVGRDTQYF. The CDR3 DNA sequence: TGCGCCAGCAGCACACCTACTGACAGGGTTGGGAGAGATACGCAGTATTTT.

This clonotype was picked up many times. The J gene is TRBJ2-7, the V gene TRBV3-1; D ambiguous. V shed 0 bases and J shed 0 bases, with 9 bases lying between them. This CDR3 is built from 15 residues. The germline V gene encodes CDR1 LGHDT and CDR2 YNNKEL (reference sequence). The chain's CDR3 is CASSQDEGISYEQYF. As DNA, the CDR3 is TGTGCCAGCAGCCAAGATGAAGGCATCTCCTACGAGCAGTACTTC.